This TCR beta chain is drawn from a study of Ad26.COV2.S vaccination and SARS-CoV-2 variants (dated by TCRdb to the early 2020s). With respect to the entire study: Vaccine-arm donors were drawn from COV1001, a multicentre, randomized, double-blind, placebo-controlled phase I-IIa trial of Ad26.COV2.S in healthy adults. Ad26.COV2.S was administered intramuscularly at a dose of 5x10^10 or 1x10^11 viral particles, either as one shot or as two shots given 56 days apart. A total of approximately 30 samples were included in the TCR-sequenced set, comprising some 20 Ad26.COV2.S vaccine recipients, 5 placebo recipients and 8 SARS-CoV-2 convalescent individuals. Throughout the experiments and outcome assessment, investigators stayed blinded to trial group allocation. Trial participants were randomized into five groups of five, in which low-dose or high-dose Ad26.COV2.S was given once or twice, or placebo was given on both occasions. TCRbeta repertoire sequencing served as the tool for gauging how specific and how broad the SARS-CoV-2-reactive T cell receptors were following Ad26.COV2.S vaccination. General study outcomes and caveats: After vaccination, spike-specific CD8+ and CD4+ T cell responses were reported to show substantial breadth. The study was not powered to compare responses between vaccine doses or regimens. Higher spike-specific TCR breadth was observed in Ad26.COV2.S recipients than in placebo recipients (P = 0.0014). Non-spike TCR breadth was comparable between vaccine and placebo recipients, consistent with the vaccine containing only spike. The authors noted that total T cell responses may have been underestimated by the TCR breadth and depth analyses.

Via the germline V gene (reference sequence), CDR1 is MNHEY and CDR2 SMNVEV. The CDR3 holds 15 amino acids from the cysteine to the phenylalanine. Only the CDR3 part of the read is kept: 45 bases, read in frame from the first base. V ends up 1 base short and J 5 bases short, with an unmatched junction base count of 7. The immunoSEQ Assay was used to sequence TCRbeta CDR3 regions. After extraction, genomic DNA underwent amplification by bias-controlled multiplex PCR, followed by high-throughput sequencing. Regarding the original processing steps: To quantify the absolute abundance of every unique TCRbeta CDR3 region, sequences were collapsed and filtered. T cell fraction was estimated by normalizing TCRbeta template counts to usable DNA, which was measured by amplifying reference genes present in all nucleated cells. Repertoire TCRs were annotated as SARS-CoV-2-specific by exact matching of V gene, CDR3 amino acid sequence and J gene to a known reactive TCR set. MIRA supplied the reference SARS-CoV-2 TCR set, which was filtered for enrichment in COVID-19-positive ImmuneCODE repertoires so that public or cross-reactive TCRs were removed. Based on the MIRA antigens, annotated TCRs were further analysed at the level of specific ORF or position within ORF. Depth was the summed frequency of annotated unique rearrangements, while breadth was defined as annotated unique rearrangements over total unique productive rearrangements. Group comparisons of TCR breadth used two-sided Wilcoxon rank-sum tests. TCRdb stores this immuneACCESS table with in-frame sequences only. Part of the clones is absent; in the studies checked, under half of the shortfall reflects unresolved V genes, and no reason is known for the rest. V and J calls and clone size are copied from that table; D and trimming were computed from the DNA. This sample has roughly 380,000 clones in its table, and roughly 84% of those were observed once. The ten largest clonotypes hold roughly 3.3% of the sample.

The treatment or condition label of this sample denotes: about 20 received Ad26.COV2.S at low or high dose, single or two shots; several received placebo; per-sample allocation not given. Repertoires of vaccine and placebo recipients were sequenced from samples taken on day 63 after the first injection. In Cohort 1b, about two dozen adults aged 18-55 years were enrolled at a single site in Boston, USA, between 29 July and 7 August 2020. Ad26.COV2.S was a replication-incompetent adenovirus type 26 vector expressing a prefusion-stabilized SARS-CoV-2 spike protein from the original Wuhan strain. For this clone: Its cognate antigen has yet to be identified. Per-base quality was not reported, and no clone a single base away is much larger than it.

The clonotype comes from a person between 18 and 59 years old who received the Ad26.COV2.S COVID-19 vaccine or a placebo. The specimen comprised peripheral blood, sampled in a trial of Ad26.COV2.S vaccine versus placebo. This sequence uses TRBV27 and TRBJ1-2, with 7 middle bases fitting TRBD1. The base sequence is TGTGCCAGCAGTTTATTACAGGGGCACTTATATGGCTACACCTTC. Its translation is CASSLLQGHLYGYTF.